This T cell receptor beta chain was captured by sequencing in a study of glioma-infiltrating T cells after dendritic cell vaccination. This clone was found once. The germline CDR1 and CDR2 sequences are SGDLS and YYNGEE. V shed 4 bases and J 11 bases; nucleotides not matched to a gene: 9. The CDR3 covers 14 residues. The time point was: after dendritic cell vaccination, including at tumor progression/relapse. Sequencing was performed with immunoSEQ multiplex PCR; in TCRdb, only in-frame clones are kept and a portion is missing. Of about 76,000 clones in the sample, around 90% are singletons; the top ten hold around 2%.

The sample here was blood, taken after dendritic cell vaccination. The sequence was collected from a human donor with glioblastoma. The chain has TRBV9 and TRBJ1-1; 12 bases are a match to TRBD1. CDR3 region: CASSPRGTGGWAFF. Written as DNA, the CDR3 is TGTGCCAGCAGCCCCCGTGGGACAGGGGGCTGGGCTTTCTTT.